This T cell receptor (beta chain) came from a study of molecular identifiers for immune sequencing clone quantification. From the PCR reads, TCRdb called clonotypes with MiXCR, one entry per CDR3 protein. The table has 40,000 to 45,000 distinct CDR3 sequences, about a quarter seen once; the top ten hold 0.85% to 1%. In this sample, this clonotype turned up a few times. A much larger clone lies a single base off, so this may be a read error. The authors sorted naive CD8 T cells as CD8+CD4-CCR7+CD45RA+. The CDR3 runs to 15 residues. In germline, CDR1 is MNHEY, CDR2 SVGEGT. V lost 5 bases, J lost 5 bases, and 16 bases lay in between.

Input material: naive CD8+ T cells from blood, with Jurkat cell RNA spiked in. Sample subset: FACS-sorted CD8+CD4-CCR7+CD45RA+ naive T cells. The TCR was taken from a human donor in good health. Some libraries in this study had Jurkat cell RNA spiked in. The chain links TRBV6-2 or TRBV6-3 to TRBJ1-5; D possibly corresponds to TRBD1 (6 bases). CDR3 DNA: TGTGCCAGCAGTCCCACGGGGGGCAGGGATCAGCCCCAGCATTTT. Protein product: CASSPTGGRDQPQHF.